The next 6 T cell receptor beta chains were all read from a single sample in a study of spatial heterogeneity in lung cancer. Stated time point: sample taken at primary tumor resection. Tumor, nontumor lung or frozen PBMC supplied whole RNA that was sequenced unsorted. Via MiXCR, TCRdb re-called the 5' RACE reads, giving one row per CDR3 protein. The sample shows more than 50,000 distinct CDR3 sequences, more than 6.5% of them seen only once. The sequencing used PBMCs, collected at surgery. Receptors originate from a female donor with early-stage non-small cell lung cancer.

This clonotype was observed many times. The genes are TRBV3-2 and TRBJ1-1; the table's TRBD1 call for D was not verified on the DNA. TRBV3-2 is a pseudogene segment. The CDR3 loop spans 16 amino acids. The CDR3 reads CASSQERTVMNTEAFF. The CDR3, as DNA: TGTGCCAGCAGCCAAGAACGGACAGTTATGAACACTGAAGCTTTCTTT.

This chain connects TRBV2 to TRBJ2-2; 8 nucleotides align to TRBD1. V gave up 6 bases and J gave up 5 bases; unmatched junction bases: 11. The CDR3 loop spans 16 amino acids. Germline V gene data show CDR1 as SNHLY and CDR2 as FYNNEI. The CDR3 DNA reads as TGTGCCAGCAGCGACACAGGGGGGCGCTTAACCGGGGAGCTGTTTTTT. Translation gives CASSDTGGRLTGELFF.

The chain recombines TRBV7-9 with TRBJ2-7; possible D gene TRBD2, 5 bases. The CDR3 extends over 16 amino acids. Per germline, CDR1 SEHNR and CDR2 FQNEAQ (reference sequence). Trimming removed 5 bases at V and 4 bases at J, with 21 bases between. This CDR3 reads CASSRSVGLVEYEQYF. CDR3 nucleotide sequence: TGTGCCAGCAGCCGTTCTGTTGGACTTGTGGAGTACGAGCAGTACTTC.

This clonotype was recorded a few times. This chain joins TRBV5-1 and TRBJ2-3; D perhaps matches TRBD2 (5 bases). This CDR3 is built from 17 residues. Trimming stripped 0 bases from V and 6 bases from J, with 20 bases between. Germline loops: CDR1 SGHRS, CDR2 YFSETQ. The CDR3 DNA is TGCGCCAGCAGCTTGGTTTTTGCGAGCGGCCTAGGGGATACGCAGTATTTT. Translation gives CASSLVFASGLGDTQYF.

This clonotype showed up many times. V and J are TRBV5-1 and TRBJ2-5, with TRBD1 as a possible D gene (6 bases). The germline V gene encodes CDR1 SGHRS and CDR2 YFSETQ. The CDR3 covers 16 residues. The V gene lost 0 bases and the J gene lost 1 base, with 13 bases spanning the gap. In DNA, the CDR3 is TGCGCCAGCAGCTTGGAGGAACAGGGTTCCCAAGAGACCCAGTACTTC. Encoded protein: CASSLEEQGSQETQYF. The full variable domain, in which reference TRBV5-1 and TRBJ2-5 provide the parts outside the CDR3, is KAGVTQTPRYLIKTRGQQVTLSCSPISGHRSVSWYQQTPGQGLQFLFEYFSETQRNKGNFPGRFSGRQFSNSRSEMNVSTLELGDSALYLCASSLEEQGSQETQYFGPGTRLLVL.

This clonotype has at least ten counts. The CDR3 DNA reads TGCAGTGCTTTACAGGGGTACACTGAAGCTTTCTTT. Its protein is CSALQGYTEAFF. The chain employs TRBV20-1 and TRBJ1-1; 7 bases match TRBD1. Germline values: CDR1 DFQATT, CDR2 SNEGSKA (reference sequence). The CDR3 runs 12 residues. The ends lost 5 bases at V and 3 bases at J; junction bases unmatched: 3.